This section outlines one TCR beta chain sequence together with its context. The specificity of this receptor is unknown. Base-call qualities are not available, and no considerably larger clone is one nucleotide away. This specimen comes from a study of cytomegalovirus exposure and HLA in healthy donors (dated by TCRdb to the late 2010s). Broadly, across the study: The 700 or so repertoires of the first cohort and the 110 or so validation repertoires were produced on the same platform, according to a later analysis. To predict cytomegalovirus infection status, the study combined high-throughput TCR immunosequencing, statistical association of individual TCRs with disease status, and machine learning. The aim of the study was to test whether cataloging public T cell receptors could identify signatures of past pathogen exposure. In addition to the first cohort of about 650 subjects, a separate validation cohort of approximately 110 different subjects was used. Broad study findings and their caveats: Subsequent analysis determined that TCRs grouped into clusters in the first cohort also showed a tendency toward co-occurrence across the roughly 120 validation repertoires, and approximately 94% of cluster scores exceeded 0. The classifier was reported to diagnose cytomegalovirus status with high specificity and sensitivity in both the original and validation cohorts. A later analysis had no HLA typing for the validation cohort, so co-occurrence there was scored across all 110 or so repertoires. Across donors, most TCR sequences were observed very rarely, whereas some public TCRs were present in many individuals. A few of the identified cytomegalovirus-associated TCR beta chains were confirmed in vitro to be specific for cytomegalovirus antigens. In the study, 164 TCR beta chains were listed as associated with cytomegalovirus. The authors suggested that the approach could potentially be generalized to other disease states and immunological phenotypes.

Library preparation used the immunoSEQ multiplex PCR assay. The paper's data handling went like this. A statistical classification framework was built to diagnose cytomegalovirus status from the catalog of TCR beta chain sequences. Held by TCRdb, this immuneACCESS table contains in-frame sequences only and omits some clones. Under half of the omission traces to an unresolved V gene where checked; the cause of the rest is unknown. The DNA was the basis for D and trimming; V, J and clone size are from that table. The sample has roughly 260,000 clones on record, around 87% of them singletons. Clones ranked in the top ten supply roughly 2.5% of the sample. Via the germline V gene (reference sequence), CDR1 is WNHNN and CDR2 SYGVQD. The junction shows trimming of 6 bases on V and 4 bases on J, and the gene matches do not reach 12 bases of it. Its CDR3 holds 16 amino acids, cysteine through phenylalanine. Only the CDR3 DNA is retained, 48 bases long and in frame from the first base.

Separate from the approximately 670-subject first cohort, the validation cohort of around 130 subjects was the group to which the donors belonged. This TCR was sampled from a man aged 18-30 years in good health and CMV-seronegative. What was sequenced was PBMCs. The rearranged segments are TRBV10-1 and TRBJ2-3, with 8 central nucleotides matching TRBD2. The DNA sequence is as follows: TGCGCCAGCAGACCGGGAGGGACTAGTAGTGCAGATACGCAGTATTTT. Translated, it reads CASRPGGTSSADTQYF.